Below, 28 T cell receptor beta chains from the same sample are listed, as sequenced in a study of cytomegalovirus exposure and HLA in healthy donors. A multiplex PCR was run with 60 Vbeta primers and 13 Jbeta primers. The protocol was immunoSEQ multiplex PCR, while the TCRdb copy is restricted to in-frame clones and leaves out a portion. The sample shows 99,000 or so clones, nearly 80% of them seen only once. The sequenced material came from PBMCs. The source of these receptors is a man aged 55 to 70 in good health and CMV-seropositive.

This clone was observed a handful of times. The chain recombines TRBV6-4 with TRBJ1-6; D is uncertain. Trimming removed 5 bases from V and 7 bases from J, with 18 bases in between. The CDR3 length is 16 residues. Germline V gene sequence: CDR1 MRHNA, CDR2 SNTAGT. The CDR3 region has the DNA TGTGCCAGCAGTCGTCCTCCCGGATCAGGCAATTCACCCCTCCACTTT. This translates into CASSRPPGSGNSPLHF.

The chain joins TRBV12-5 to TRBJ1-2; D gene ambiguous. Germline V lookup: CDR1 LGHNT, CDR2 FRNRAP. This CDR3 has 13 amino acids. Trimming removed 6 bases at V and 2 bases at J, with 10 bases between. In nucleotides, the CDR3 is TGTGCTAGTGGCCTGGACTGGAACTATGGCTACACCTTC. It codes for CASGLDWNYGYTF.

The chain joins TRBV5-4 to TRBJ2-7, with TRBD1 matching over 9 bases. J was trimmed by 5 bases and V by 2 bases; bases with no gene match: 5. The CDR3 contains 14 residues. Germline CDR1 reads SGHNT; CDR2 reads YYREEE (reference sequence). CDR3 nucleotides: TGTGCCAGCAGCTTCCGGGACAGGGACGACGAGCAGTACTTC. Translating it yields CASSFRDRDDEQYF.

V usage is TRBV6-1 and J usage is TRBJ2-7, with D uncertain. Germline lookup yields CDR1 MNHNS and CDR2 SASEGT. The CDR3 covers 11 residues. V was pared by 6 bases and J by 3 bases, with 6 bases between. The CDR3 region is CASSPRYEQYF. CDR3 nucleotide sequence: TGTGCCAGCAGCCCCCGCTACGAGCAGTACTTC.

The chain couples TRBV30 to TRBJ1-5, with 7 bases lining up with TRBD1. Per germline, CDR1 GTSNPN and CDR2 SVGIG (reference sequence). The length of the CDR3 is 14 residues. Trimming took 1 base from V and 2 from J; bases not matched to a gene: 2. CDR3 sequence reads: CAWSGGTGNQPQHF. The DNA of the CDR3 is TGTGCCTGGAGTGGGGGGACAGGCAATCAGCCCCAGCATTTT.

This sequence joins TRBV4-3 and TRBJ2-3, with a weak D call TRBD1 (6 bases). Germline CDR1 LGHNA, CDR2 YSLEER. V was shortened by 1 base and J by 2 bases, with 13 bases between the two germline ends. CDR3 length: 16 residues. This CDR3 is CASSQGGRGNTDTQYF. In nucleotides, the CDR3 is TGCGCCAGCAGCCAAGGGGGTAGGGGGAACACAGATACGCAGTATTTT.

The chain couples TRBV7-6 to TRBJ2-1; tentatively, D is TRBD1 (5 bases). Germline V gene lookup returns CDR1 SGHVS and CDR2 FNYEAQ. This CDR3 contains 16 residues. Trimming removed 5 bases at V and 7 bases at J, with 21 bases between. The CDR3 loop reads CASSPRQGVLENEQFF. CDR3 DNA sequence: TGTGCCAGCAGCCCACGCCAGGGCGTCCTAGAGAATGAGCAGTTCTTC. Together with reference TRBV7-6 and TRBJ2-1, the CDR3 gives the full variable domain: GAGVSQSPRYKVTKRGQDVALRCDPISGHVSLYWYRQALGQGPEFLTYFNYEAQQDKSGLPNDRFSAERPEGSISTLTIQRTEQRDSAMYRCASSPRQGVLENEQFFGPGTRLTVL.

This chain uses TRBV9 with TRBJ2-2; D is undetermined. The V gene's germline CDR1 is SGDLS and CDR2 YYNGEE. This CDR3 has 14 amino acids. V was clipped by 2 bases and J by 1 base, with 6 bases between them. CDR3 bases: TGTGCCAGCAGCGTCGACAAGAACACCGGGGAGCTGTTTTTT. Translation: CASSVDKNTGELFF.

The J gene is TRBJ2-5, the V gene TRBV5-1, with 9 nucleotides matching TRBD1. Germline CDR1 reads SGHRS; CDR2 reads YFSETQ. The V gene end was trimmed by 1 base and the J gene end by 1 base; junction bases not matched to a gene: 2. The CDR3 sequence is 15 residues long. In DNA form, the CDR3 reads TGCGCCAGCAGCTTGACAGGGGGCGGCCAAGAGACCCAGTACTTC. Translated: CASSLTGGGQETQYF.

The V gene is TRBV14, the J gene TRBJ2-5; weak D call: TRBD1 (6 bases). With 2 bases removed from V and 5 bases from J, the gap between germline ends came to 15 bases. From germline, CDR1 is SGHDN and CDR2 FVKESK. The CDR3 is made up of 15 amino acids. This CDR3 reads CASSQTGSRGETQYF. CDR3 coding DNA: TGTGCCAGCAGCCAAACAGGGTCTCGAGGGGAGACCCAGTACTTC.

The J gene is TRBJ2-1, the V gene TRBV29-1; D is perhaps TRBD2 (5 bases). In germline, CDR1 is SQVTM, CDR2 ANQGSEA. V lost 4 bases and J 2 bases, leaving 15 bases between the germline ends. The CDR3 runs to 15 residues. CDR3 sequence reads: CSVVWSWRPYNEQFF. For the CDR3, the DNA is TGCAGCGTTGTCTGGTCGTGGAGGCCCTACAATGAGCAGTTCTTC.

This chain links TRBV4-2 with TRBJ1-5, with D possibly matching TRBD1 (5 bases). Deletions cut 0 bases from V and 1 base from J, with 10 bases between. The CDR3 is 16 residues long. Germline V gene data show CDR1 as LGHNA and CDR2 as YNFKEQ. This chain's CDR3 is CASSQETGASNQPQHF. CDR3 sequence (DNA): TGTGCCAGCAGCCAAGAAACTGGGGCCAGCAATCAGCCCCAGCATTTT.

The chain is built from TRBV9 and TRBJ1-2, with 9 nucleotides matching TRBD1. Germline CDR1 and CDR2: SGDLS and YYNGEE. The CDR3 length is 15 residues. After removal of 0 bases from V and 5 bases from J, the junction contained 5 bases not matched to a gene. CDR3 region: CASSVDGQGWYGYTF. CDR3 in DNA: TGTGCCAGCAGCGTAGACGGACAGGGGTGGTATGGCTACACCTTC.

Written as DNA, the CDR3 is TGTGCCAGCAGTCCAACGAGCGGGGGGTATCAAGAGACCCAGTACTTC. Its translation is CASSPTSGGYQETQYF. The chain joins TRBV27 to TRBJ2-5, with TRBD2 matching over 9 bases. V dropped 5 bases and J dropped 2; count of bases not matched to a gene: 9. Germline-derived CDR1 and CDR2 are MNHEY and SMNVEV (reference sequence). This CDR3 comprises 16 residues.

The rearrangement joins TRBV11-2 to TRBJ2-5; D may be TRBD2 (6 bases). CDR1 is SGHAT, CDR2 FQNNGV, per germline. Trimming left V 8 bases short and J 5 bases short, with 21 bases between. The length of the CDR3 is 15 residues. The CDR3 protein is CASRPIAEMFETQYF. For the CDR3, the DNA is TGTGCCAGCCGCCCCATAGCGGAAATGTTCGAGACCCAGTACTTC.

This clone was found a few times. This chain joins TRBV21-1 and TRBJ1-5. TRBV21-1 is assigned pseudogene status. The CDR3 consists of 14 residues. This CDR3 is CASSGGTKGQPQHF. DNA for the CDR3: TGTGCCAGCAGCGGAGGGACGAAGGGTCAGCCCCAGCATTTT.

This chain connects TRBV7-9 to TRBJ2-1; 8 nucleotides agree with TRBD2. The V segment lost 5 bases and the J segment 7 bases; nucleotides outside the gene matches: 13. This CDR3 has 16 amino acids. CDR1 is SEHNR and CDR2 is FQNEAQ in the germline V gene (reference sequence). CDR3 region: CASSPSGGSSGNEQFF. CDR3 sequence (DNA): TGTGCCAGCAGCCCCAGCGGGGGTTCTAGCGGGAATGAGCAGTTCTTC. Drawing the rest from reference TRBV7-9 and TRBJ2-1, the complete variable domain is DTGVSQNPRHKITKRGQNVTFRCDPISEHNRLYWYRQTLGQGPEFLTYFQNEAQLEKSRLLSDRFSAERPKGSFSTLEIQRTEQGDSAMYLCASSPSGGSSGNEQFFGPGTRLTVL.

The chain joins TRBV28 to TRBJ2-7; the match to TRBD1 covers 7 bases. The V segment lost 5 bases and the J segment 3 bases; nucleotides outside the gene matches: 13. Germline V CDR1 and CDR2: MDHEN, SYDVKM. CDR3 length equals 16 residues. The CDR3 is CASSAQTGNLNYEQYF. The CDR3 DNA is TGTGCCAGCAGTGCTCAGACAGGGAACCTTAACTACGAGCAGTACTTC. Full variable domain (missing parts from reference TRBV28 and TRBJ2-7): DVKVTQSSRYLVKRTGEKVFLECVQDMDHENMFWYRQDPGLGLRLIYFSYDVKMKEKGDIPEGYSVSREKKERFSLILESASTNQTSMYLCASSAQTGNLNYEQYFGPGTRLTVT.

As regards this clone: The junction and the germline gene differ at one end; a read error may be behind it. J is TRBJ2-2 and V is TRBV5-1; D is perhaps TRBD1 (6 bases). Germline values: CDR1 SGHRS, CDR2 YFSETQ. The CDR3 runs 16 residues. The CDR3 nucleotides read TGCGCCAGCAGCTTGGCCCTTGAGTGGGACACCGAGGAGCTGTTTTTT. Protein: CASSLALEWDTEELFF.

This clone turned up a few times. The chain employs TRBV6-5 and TRBJ2-7, with D perhaps matching TRBD2 (6 bases). The length of the CDR3 is 12 residues. The germline V gene has CDR1 MNHEY and CDR2 SVGAGI. The V end was cut by 2 bases, the J end by 8 bases, with 10 bases between. CDR3 sequence: CASSYPAGQQYF. CDR3 in DNA: TGTGCCAGCAGTTACCCGGCGGGACAGCAGTACTTC.

The J gene is TRBJ2-1, the V gene TRBV11-3; the D gene is possibly TRBD1 (5 bases). Germline loops: CDR1 SGHNT, CDR2 YENEEA. This CDR3 is 14 amino acids long. V dropped 3 bases and J dropped 2 bases, with 8 bases sitting between them. The CDR3 coding sequence is TGTGCCAGCAGCTTTGGGGCGGCCTACAATGAGCAGTTCTTC. This encodes CASSFGAAYNEQFF.

The genes are TRBV15 and TRBJ1-1; D may be TRBD1 (5 bases). This CDR3 has 16 amino acids. V lost 0 bases, J lost 5 bases, and 16 bases lay in between. CDR1 and CDR2 (germline): LNHNV, YYDKDF (reference sequence). For the CDR3, the DNA is TGTGCCACCAGCAGAGATCCCTTCACAGGATGGACTGAAGCTTTCTTT. Translation: CATSRDPFTGWTEAFF.

The chain carries TRBV5-4 and TRBJ1-1; D possibly corresponds to TRBD1 (6 bases). There are 15 residues in the CDR3. Germline V gene data show CDR1 as SGHNT and CDR2 as YYREEE (reference sequence). V lost 1 base and J 0 bases, leaving 10 bases between the germline ends. CDR3 nucleotides: TGTGCCAGCAGCTTGTGGAACAGGGTGAACACTGAAGCTTTCTTT. Protein: CASSLWNRVNTEAFF.

V usage is TRBV6-5 and J usage is TRBJ2-3; the D gene is possibly TRBD2 (5 bases). Trimming cost V 0 bases and J 7 bases, with 17 bases left between them. CDR3 length: 16 residues. Germline CDR1 and CDR2: MNHEY and SVGAGI. The CDR3 region has the DNA TGTGCCAGCAGTTACTCCTTGGGTCGGGGTGGTAATACGCAGTATTTT. It translates to CASSYSLGRGGNTQYF.

The chain employs TRBV28 and TRBJ1-2, with 9 bases matching TRBD1. There are 15 residues in the CDR3. Germline CDR1 reads MDHEN; CDR2 reads SYDVKM. V dropped 5 bases and J dropped 7; count of bases not matched to a gene: 11. In nucleotides, the CDR3 is TGTGCCAGCAGTCCCGGGACAGGGATATTCGTTGGCTACACCTTC. Protein product: CASSPGTGIFVGYTF.

V usage is TRBV7-9 and J usage is TRBJ2-5; the D gene is possibly TRBD2 (6 bases). The closer fit of TRBJ2-7 to the DNA end suggests the J call may be wrong. CDR1 and CDR2 from the germline V gene are SEHNR and FQNEAQ (reference sequence). This CDR3 region has 14 residues. CDR3 bases: TGTGCCAGCAGCTTCGGTGCGGGGTCCTACGAGCAGTACTTC. Its translation is CASSFGAGSYEQYF.

This clone has only a few counts. The chain links TRBV6-1 to TRBJ2-7, with D possibly TRBD2 on 6 matching bases. CDR1 MNHNS and CDR2 SASEGT come from the germline V gene. The CDR3 runs 15 residues. Trimming removed 0 bases at V and 7 bases at J, with 16 bases between. The CDR3 sequence: CASSEAGLPLKEQYF. In DNA, the CDR3 is TGTGCCAGCAGTGAAGCGGGACTCCCCCTTAAGGAGCAGTACTTC.

The table lists this clone with a few counts. It differs at one base from a far larger clone, so likely a read error. The chain couples TRBV29-1 to TRBJ1-2, with D tentatively TRBD1 (6 bases). Germline-derived CDR1 and CDR2 are SQVTM and ANQGSEA. The CDR3 runs to 16 residues. The CDR3 here is CSAPGGGGTFNCGYTF. The CDR3 region has the DNA TGCAGCGCACCCGGAGGCGGGGGCACCTTTAACTGTGGCTACACCTTC.